This section outlines one T cell receptor (beta chain) sequence together with its context. Its cognate antigen is unknown. Relative to the germline gene, one junction end is altered; a read error may explain this. The germline gives CDR1 SGHDN, CDR2 FVKESK. This CDR3 has 14 amino acids. The sample originates from a study of cytomegalovirus exposure and HLA in healthy donors. Study-level findings and limits: The authors later found most CMV-associated TCR beta chains appeared HLA-restricted. Rare sequences made up most TCRs, while some public TCRs were found in many donors. Altogether, 150 to 200 TCR beta chains were recorded as cytomegalovirus-associated. Analysis was carried out at a later point, and it linked a missense DCLRE1C variant to TCR beta V- and J-gene trimming.

Primers included in the PCR were 60 Vbeta and 13 Jbeta primers. The assay was immunoSEQ multiplex PCR, and TCRdb's table has in-frame clones only and misses some. The listing contains some 44,000 clones. The chain is built from TRBV14 and TRBJ1-4; D might be TRBD1 (5 bases). The sequenced sample was PBMCs. The TCR comes from a woman aged 30 to 39 in good health and CMV-seronegative. In DNA, the CDR3 is TGTGCCAGCAGCCAGCGCGGGGGAAATGGAAAACTGTTTTTT. Its translation: CASSQRGGNGKLFF.